This TCR beta chain was retrieved from a study of blood T cell repertoires in COVID-19. Authors' methods: The authors estimated nucleated cell counts from reference gene primer amplification. Some clones are missing from TCRdb's copy, which holds only in-frame ones; the method was immunoSEQ multiplex PCR. V and J calls and clone size are as listed in that table; D and trimming were resolved from the DNA. The top ten hold 12% to 15% of the sample, which has approximately 13,000 clones, roughly nine tenths seen once. CDR1 and CDR2 from the germline V gene are LGHNA and YSLEER. This CDR3 is 16 amino acids long. Trimming stripped 4 bases from V and 0 bases from J, with 13 bases between.

The sequence was obtained from a man aged 50 or older with active COVID-19. The chain uses TRBV4-3 and TRBJ1-3; D is perhaps TRBD1 (5 bases). Sequenced input: peripheral blood. CDR3 in DNA: TGCGCCAGCAGCCGACACTGGGGGGTCTCTGGAAACACCATATATTTT. Its protein is CASSRHWGVSGNTIYF.